Below are 7 T cell receptor beta chains sequenced from a single sample in a study of T cell responses to AZD1222 COVID-19 vaccine. Clones were sequenced by immunoSEQ multiplex PCR, and TCRdb holds only the in-frame ones, with some missing. The profile shows 150,000 to 190,000 clones, more than 85% of them singletons. The sequenced sample was peripheral blood, obtained after recovery from COVID-19. Receptors originate from an adult who had recovered from COVID-19.

This clone was seen many times. The V and J genes are TRBV19 and TRBJ1-1; D possibly corresponds to TRBD1 (5 bases). Per germline, CDR1 LNHDA and CDR2 SQIVND (reference sequence). The CDR3 loop spans 14 amino acids. The germline V and J ends were trimmed by 9 bases and 8 bases, with 22 bases remaining between them. The CDR3 sequence is CASLPTGRSLEAFF. The CDR3 DNA is TGTGCCAGCCTTCCAACGGGACGGAGCTTAGAAGCTTTCTTT.

The rearrangement links TRBV7-8 to TRBJ2-1; D tentatively fits TRBD1 or TRBD2 (6 bases each). Germline V CDR1 and CDR2: SGHVS, FQNEAQ. This CDR3 comprises 19 residues. Between the trimmed V and J ends, which lost 5 bases and 0 bases, there was a span of 23 bases. CDR3 bases: TGTGCCAGCAGCAAAATTCAAAGGGGGGCCAGGAGCTCCTACAATGAGCAGTTCTTC. Residues: CASSKIQRGARSSYNEQFF. The full variable domain, its missing parts supplied by reference TRBV7-8 and TRBJ2-1, is GAGVSQSPRYKVAKRGQDVALRCDPISGHVSLFWYQQALGQGPEFLTYFQNEAQLDKSGLPSDRFFAERPEGSVSTLKIQRTQQEDSAVYLCASSKIQRGARSSYNEQFFGPGTRLTVL.

The chain carries TRBV7-8 and TRBJ1-4, with D maybe TRBD1 (5 bases). The CDR3 sequence is 17 residues long. With 5 bases removed from V and 6 bases from J, the gap between germline ends came to 22 bases. In germline, CDR1 is SGHVS, CDR2 FQNEAQ. CDR3 in amino acids: CASSQARVRSGDEKLFF. CDR3 nucleotide sequence: TGTGCCAGCAGCCAGGCTAGGGTGCGTTCGGGGGATGAAAAACTGTTTTTT.

The chain joins TRBV19 to TRBJ2-7, with 9 bases fitting TRBD1. This CDR3 has 15 amino acids. Unmatched junction bases numbered 3, after V lost 3 bases and J lost 0 bases. Germline assignment: CDR1 LNHDA and CDR2 SQIVND (reference sequence). The CDR3 loop is CASSIWTGVSYEQYF. CDR3 sequence (DNA): TGTGCCAGTAGTATTTGGACAGGGGTCTCCTACGAGCAGTACTTC.

V is TRBV5-1 and J is TRBJ2-7, with 8 bases matching TRBD1. CDR1 and CDR2 (germline): SGHRS, YFSETQ. The CDR3 sequence is 13 residues long. Trimming at V came to 8 bases and at J to 5 bases, leaving 9 bases not matched to a gene. The chain's CDR3 is CASSPGTGNEQYF. The CDR3 DNA is TGCGCCAGTTCTCCGGGGACAGGCAACGAGCAGTACTTC.

The chain links TRBV5-8 to TRBJ1-2; a possible D gene is TRBD1 (5 bases). CDR1 and CDR2 (germline): SGHTS, YDEGEE. Trimming removed 4 bases at V and 6 bases at J, with 16 bases between. This CDR3 spans 14 amino acids. CDR3 residues: CASSLIRRGHGYTF. The CDR3 bases are TGTGCCAGCAGCCTCATTCGGCGGGGACATGGCTACACCTTC.

J is TRBJ1-2 and V is TRBV15; 7 nucleotides agree with TRBD1. CDR1 and CDR2 (germline): LNHNV, YYDKDF (reference sequence). The CDR3 loop spans 17 amino acids. With V trimmed by 1 base and J by 6 bases, 14 bases remained unmatched. As DNA, the CDR3 is TGTGCCACCAGCAGAGGGGCAGATGTAGACAGGGCCCATGGCTACACCTTC. As protein: CATSRGADVDRAHGYTF.